This TCR beta chain was captured in a study of T-cell reconstitution after alpha-beta-depleted transplantation in children. This clonotype has a handful of counts. Germline lookup yields CDR1 KGHDR and CDR2 SFDVKD. V shed 3 bases and J 4 bases; nucleotides not matched to a gene: 6. CDR3 length: 15 amino acids. Researchers prepared the TCRbeta library using unique molecular identifiers, the study reports. MiXCR, applied by TCRdb to the PCR reads, yields one record per CDR3 protein. The sample includes roughly 610,000 distinct CDR3 sequences, about 10% seen only once; the top ten take approximately 4.1%.

The clonotype originates from a human donor who donated a stem cell graft to a child with acute myeloid leukemia. Here the sequenced sample was PBMCs from the stem cell graft donor, taken from the stem cell graft. The rearrangement links TRBV24-1 to TRBJ2-7; the match to TRBD1 covers 9 bases. The CDR3 spells CATSDPLTGGYEQYF. The CDR3 DNA follows: TGTGCCACCAGTGATCCTCTGACAGGGGGATACGAGCAGTACTTC.